The rows below give T cell receptor beta chains drawn from one sample of a study of blood T cell repertoires in COVID-19. The table came from immunoSEQ multiplex PCR; TCRdb's copy has only in-frame clones and leaves some out. The top ten clones hold approximately 2.4% of a sample with roughly 190,000 clones, more than 65% of them seen once. Sequencing was carried out using peripheral blood. These receptors all come from a human donor with acute or convalescent COVID-19. The donor label of this sample is uncertain. Each CDR3 is given with its conserved first and last residue. The D gene is left open where the match is weak. Size values are once, few and many counts, or a class for expanded clones, and some rows have none.

DNA | CDR3 | size | V | D | J
TGTGCCAGCAGCCGGTCGTTCCAGGGAATCCGCGACGAGCAGTACTTC | CASSRSFQGIRDEQYF | . | TRBV14 | . | TRBJ2-7
TGTGCCAGCAACCGCGGGGGGAATAATGAGCAGTTCTTC | CASNRGGNNEQFF | . | TRBV28 | TRBD2 | TRBJ2-1
TGTGCCAGCAGCTTAGATAAATCTGTAGCAGATACGCAGTATTTT | CASSLDKSVADTQYF | . | TRBV7-9 | . | TRBJ2-3
TGTGCCAGCAGCGTAGCCACTAGTTTCTATGAGCAGTTCTTC | CASSVATSFYEQFF | . | TRBV9 | . | TRBJ2-1
TGTGCCAGCAGCTTAGACGGTAGCGGACGGGCCCAGTACTTC | CASSLDGSGRAQYF | . | TRBV11-2 | . | TRBJ2-5
TGTGCCAGCAGTTTTACGACTAGCGGGTACAATGAGCAGTTCTTC | CASSFTTSGYNEQFF | . | TRBV5-5 | TRBD2 | TRBJ2-1
TGTGCCAGCAGCCCCGGGGGGAGCGAAAAACTGTTTTTT | CASSPGGSEKLFF | . | TRBV7-3 | . | TRBJ1-4
TGTGCCAGCAGTGAACCCCTCTCTGAAGCTTTCTTT | CASSEPLSEAFF | . | TRBV6-1 | . | TRBJ1-1
TGTGCCAGCAGTCCCTCCCGGGACTTTACCTACGAGCAGTACTTC | CASSPSRDFTYEQYF | . | TRBV6-6 | . | TRBJ2-7
TGCGCCAGCAGCGTTGGGAATTTTATGGAGGAGACTGAAGCTTTCTTT | CASSVGNFMEETEAFF | . | TRBV10-1 | . | TRBJ1-1
TGTGCCAGCAGCCAAGCCCGACAGGGTTGGTCCGGGGAGCTGTTTTTT | CASSQARQGWSGELFF | . | TRBV3-1/TRBV3-2 | TRBD1 | TRBJ2-2
TGTGCCAGTAGTGCCTGGGACAGGGGAACTGAAGCTTTCTTT | CASSAWDRGTEAFF | . | TRBV19 | TRBD1 | TRBJ1-1
TGCAGCGTCGCTACTAGCGGGAAGGGCGGGGAGCTGTTTTTT | CSVATSGKGGELFF | . | TRBV29-1 | TRBD2 | TRBJ2-2
TGTGCCAGCAGCCTCCCTCCCGGCGACAATAATTCACCCCTCCACTTT | CASSLPPGDNNSPLHF | . | TRBV7-9 | . | TRBJ1-6
TGCGCCAGCAGTTCACAAGGGACAGGGAACACTGAAGCTTTCTTT | CASSSQGTGNTEAFF | . | TRBV5-1 | TRBD1 | TRBJ1-1
TGTGCCAGCACGGGGGGGCAAACAGGGTCCTACGAGCAGTACTTC | CASTGGQTGSYEQYF | . | TRBV6-5 | TRBD2 | TRBJ2-7
TGTGCCAGCAGCTTGGTTGGACAGGAAAATGGCTACACCTTC | CASSLVGQENGYTF | . | TRBV5-4 | TRBD1 | TRBJ1-2
TGTGCCAGTAGTATAGTGGGGCATTATAGCAATCAGCCCCAGCATTTT | CASSIVGHYSNQPQHF | few | TRBV19 | . | TRBJ1-5
TGTGCCAGCACCGAAGGAGGGAATTCACCCCTCCACTTT | CASTEGGNSPLHF | . | TRBV6-5 | . | TRBJ1-6
TGCAGCGTTGAGGGGACAGGGACAGATACGCAGTATTTT | CSVEGTGTDTQYF | once | TRBV29-1 | TRBD1 | TRBJ2-3
TGTGCCTGGGCCGGGACAGCCTATGGCTACACCTTC | CAWAGTAYGYTF | . | TRBV30 | TRBD1 | TRBJ1-2
TGTGCCAGCGGGGGGTCTCCCTATAATTCACCCCTCCACTTT | CASGGSPYNSPLHF | once | TRBV28 | . | TRBJ1-6
TGTGCCAGCAGCCTCTCACAACATCAGCCCCAGCATTTT | CASSLSQHQPQHF | . | TRBV11-2 | . | TRBJ1-5
TGTGCCAGCAGTTATCGAGCTAGCGGCACAGATACGCAGTATTTT | CASSYRASGTDTQYF | once | TRBV6-5 | . | TRBJ2-3
TGTGCCAGTAGTATAGGGTACAGTAATGAAAAACTGTTTTTT | CASSIGYSNEKLFF | . | TRBV19 | . | TRBJ1-4
TGTGCCAGCGGGACAGTCAATGAAAAACTGTTTTTT | CASGTVNEKLFF | . | TRBV7-9 | TRBD1 | TRBJ1-4
TGTGCCAGTAGTATAGAAGGCGGGCGATACAATGAGCAGTTCTTC | CASSIEGGRYNEQFF | . | TRBV19 | . | TRBJ2-1
TGTGCCAGCAGACCATCGACAGGGGTCTATAGCAATCAGCCCCAGCATTTT | CASRPSTGVYSNQPQHF | . | TRBV28 | TRBD1 | TRBJ1-5
TGTGCCACCAGCTTTGACAGGGGAACCGGGGAGCTGTTTTTT | CATSFDRGTGELFF | . | TRBV15 | TRBD1 | TRBJ2-2
TGTGCCAGGGGACAGGGAGAAGCCTACGAGCAGTACTTC | CARGQGEAYEQYF | . | TRBV9 | TRBD1 | TRBJ2-7
TGTGCCAGCACCACGGACAGGGGGTACGGGGCCAACGTCCTGACTTTC | CASTTDRGYGANVLTF | . | TRBV2 | TRBD1 | TRBJ2-6
TGTGCCAGCAGCGTAGGGGACAACAATGAGCAGTTCTTC | CASSVGDNNEQFF | . | TRBV7-7 | . | TRBJ2-1
TGTGCCAGTAGTATGACGCTAGCGGGAGAGACCGGGGAGCTGTTTTTT | CASSMTLAGETGELFF | . | TRBV19 | TRBD2 | TRBJ2-2
TGTGCCAGCAGCCGGGGGGACACCGGGGAGCTGTTTTTT | CASSRGDTGELFF | . | TRBV5-5 | TRBD2 | TRBJ2-2
TGTGCCAGCAGTAACAGGGGTCCGAACTATGGCTACACCTTC | CASSNRGPNYGYTF | once | TRBV28 | TRBD1 | TRBJ1-2
TGCGCCAGCAGCCAAGAGGGAAGGGGACTTGGAGAGACCCAGTACTTC | CASSQEGRGLGETQYF | . | TRBV4-1 | . | TRBJ2-5
TGTGCCAGCAACCCGACTAGCGGTACCTACGAGCAGTACTTC | CASNPTSGTYEQYF | . | TRBV2 | TRBD2 | TRBJ2-7
TGTGCCAGCACAATAGGGGAGGGGTTGTACGAGCAGTACTTC | CASTIGEGLYEQYF | once | TRBV21-1 | . | TRBJ2-7
TGTGCCAGCAGCTTAGGAGGGGTGGGGACTAACTATGGCTACACCTTC | CASSLGGVGTNYGYTF | . | TRBV5-6 | . | TRBJ1-2
TGTGCCAGCAGCTTAGTACAGGGGGAGACCCAGTACTTC | CASSLVQGETQYF | . | TRBV7-9 | TRBD1 | TRBJ2-5
TGTGCCAGCAGGTACTCCATACAAGAGACCCAGTACTTC | CASRYSIQETQYF | . | TRBV5-6 | . | TRBJ2-5
TGTGCCAGCAGCTTAGTCGCCTACGAGCAGTACTTC | CASSLVAYEQYF | . | TRBV7-9 | . | TRBJ2-7
TGTGCCAGCAGCCAATTCGGGACAGGGATTTACAATGAGCAGTTCTTC | CASSQFGTGIYNEQFF | . | TRBV14 | TRBD1 | TRBJ2-1
TGTGCCAGTAGTCCCCGACAGAGCAGCAATCAGCCCCAGCATTTT | CASSPRQSSNQPQHF | once | TRBV19 | . | TRBJ1-5
TGTGCCAGCGGGACCCAAACAGGGGACGCTTTCTTT | CASGTQTGDAFF | . | TRBV7-9 | TRBD1 | TRBJ1-1
TGTGCCGGCACCGGACTAGCGGGACGGGAGCAGTACTTC | CAGTGLAGREQYF | few | TRBV7-9 | TRBD2 | TRBJ2-7